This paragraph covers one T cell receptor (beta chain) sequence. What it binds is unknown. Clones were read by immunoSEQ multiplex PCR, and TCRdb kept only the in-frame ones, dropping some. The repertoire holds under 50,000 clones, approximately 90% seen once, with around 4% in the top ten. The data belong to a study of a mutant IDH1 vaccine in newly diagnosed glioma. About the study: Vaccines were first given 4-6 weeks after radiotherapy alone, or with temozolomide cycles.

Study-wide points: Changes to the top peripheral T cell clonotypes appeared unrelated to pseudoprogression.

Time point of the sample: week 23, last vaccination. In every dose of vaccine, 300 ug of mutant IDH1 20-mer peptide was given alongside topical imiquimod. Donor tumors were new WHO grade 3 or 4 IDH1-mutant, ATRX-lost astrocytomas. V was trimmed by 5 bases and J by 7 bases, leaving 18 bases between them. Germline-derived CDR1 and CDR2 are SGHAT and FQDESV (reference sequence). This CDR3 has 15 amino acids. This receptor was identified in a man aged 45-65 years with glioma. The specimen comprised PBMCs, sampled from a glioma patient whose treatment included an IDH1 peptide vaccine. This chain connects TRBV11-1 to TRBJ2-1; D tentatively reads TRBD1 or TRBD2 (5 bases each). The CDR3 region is CASSLPRGASNEQFF. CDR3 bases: TGTGCCAGCAGCCTCCCGAGGGGCGCAAGTAATGAGCAGTTCTTC.